This T cell receptor beta chain was obtained from a study of blood T cell repertoires in COVID-19. Whole-study context: PBMCs, B-cell-depleted T cells, or T cells were the source of the cDNA or gDNA that made up the material.

In the authors' methods: Nucleated cell number was recorded as an estimate derived from reference gene primer amplification. This table comes from immunoSEQ multiplex PCR, and its TCRdb copy is limited to in-frame clones, with some not included. Clone size and the V and J calls come from that table; the DNA yielded D and trimming. The data contain under 150,000 clones, around 80% of them singletons. CDR3 length equals 19 residues. The germline V gene has CDR1 SGHRS and CDR2 YFSETQ. Trimming took 0 bases from V and 0 from J; bases not matched to a gene: 11. The TCR originated in a man aged 65 to 85 with acute or convalescent COVID-19. The V call is TRBV5-1, the J call TRBJ2-1; 8 bases map to TRBD2. The sample taken for sequencing was peripheral blood. Here the CDR3 DNA reads TGCGCCAGCAGCTTGGAACCGGGGGGGTCCTATAGCTCCTACAATGAGCAGTTCTTC. This translates into CASSLEPGGSYSSYNEQFF.